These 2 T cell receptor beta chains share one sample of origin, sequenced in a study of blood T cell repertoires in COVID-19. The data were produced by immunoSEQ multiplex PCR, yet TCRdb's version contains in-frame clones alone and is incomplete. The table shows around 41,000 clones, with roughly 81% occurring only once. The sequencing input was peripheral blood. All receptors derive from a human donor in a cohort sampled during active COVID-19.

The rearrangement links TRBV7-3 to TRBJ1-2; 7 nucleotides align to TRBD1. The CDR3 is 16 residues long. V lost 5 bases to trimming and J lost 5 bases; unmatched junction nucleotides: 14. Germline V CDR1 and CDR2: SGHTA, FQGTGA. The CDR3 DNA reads TGTGCCAGCAGCCGTAAGACAGGGAGCGGCGGATATGGCTACACCTTC. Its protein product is CASSRKTGSGGYGYTF.

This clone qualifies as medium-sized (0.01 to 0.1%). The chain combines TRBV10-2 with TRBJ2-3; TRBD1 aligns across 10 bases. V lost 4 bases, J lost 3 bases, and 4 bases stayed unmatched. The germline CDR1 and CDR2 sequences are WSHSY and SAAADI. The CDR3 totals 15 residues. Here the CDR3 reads CASSVGDRGTDTQYF. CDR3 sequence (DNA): TGCGCCAGCAGTGTAGGGGACAGGGGAACAGATACGCAGTATTTT.